Each of the 20 T cell receptor beta chains below was sequenced from the same sample in a study of blood T cells in healthy people across ages. Sample-barcoded 5' priming and a J-beta primer mix drove a second PCR of about 7 to 11 cycles. TCRdb recomputed calls from the 5' RACE reads with MiXCR, one row per CDR3 protein. The sample contains hundreds of thousands of distinct CDR3 sequences, 29% of which appear only once. Sequencing was done on a sample of blood. These receptors were taken from a woman of 80 years or more in good health.

This clonotype was detected ten times or more. This chain links TRBV20-1 with TRBJ1-1; 7 positions agree with TRBD1. J gave up 6 bases and V 5 bases, and 9 bases lay outside the gene matches. The length of the CDR3 is 13 residues. Germline lookup yields CDR1 DFQATT and CDR2 SNEGSKA (reference sequence). The DNA for the CDR3 is TGCAGTGCTCCAAAGACAGGGACCGCTGAAGCTTTCTTT. Translation: CSAPKTGTAEAFF.

V is TRBV6-2 or TRBV6-3 and J is TRBJ1-1; D unclear. Deletions cut 2 bases from V and 2 bases from J, with 9 bases between. CDR1 is MNHEY, CDR2 SVGEGT, per germline. The CDR3 length is 14 residues. The CDR3 DNA follows: TGTGCCAGCAGTTACCGTAAGCCTAACACTGAAGCTTTCTTT. This sequence encodes CASSYRKPNTEAFF.

The sample holds many counts of this clonotype. The CDR3 here is CASSQLAGGRHEQFF. CDR3 sequence (DNA): TGCGCCAGCAGCCAACTAGCGGGGGGGCGGCATGAGCAGTTCTTC. The V and J genes are TRBV4-1 and TRBJ2-1; 12 positions match TRBD2. V lost 2 bases to trimming and J lost 8 bases; unmatched junction nucleotides: 4. CDR1 and CDR2 from the germline V gene are MGHRA and YSYEKL. The CDR3 is made up of 15 amino acids.

Of note for this clonotype: At one end the junction does not follow the germline gene, possibly because of a read error. The chain recombines TRBV12-3 or TRBV12-4 with TRBJ2-3; D gene uncertain. The CDR3 is made up of 15 amino acids. CDR3 protein: CASSPLRASADTQYF. The CDR3 region has the DNA TGTGCCAGCAGTCCCCTCAGAGCAAGCGCAGATACGCAATATTTT.

This clonotype was counted once. This may be a read error, as it is one base from a much larger clone. The chain carries TRBV13 and TRBJ2-3; TRBD1 aligns across 7 bases. J was trimmed by 3 bases and V by 8 bases; bases with no gene match: 14. This CDR3 is 16 amino acids long. Germline V gene lookup returns CDR1 PRHDT and CDR2 FYEKMQ (reference sequence). The CDR3 reads CASGRQGQILTDTQYF. The CDR3 nucleotides read TGTGCCAGCGGCAGACAGGGACAGATACTGACAGATACGCAGTATTTT. Supplemented by reference TRBV13 and TRBJ2-3, the full variable domain reads AAGVIQSPRHLIKEKRETATLKCYPIPRHDTVYWYQQGPGQDPQFLISFYEKMQSDKGSIPDRFSAQQFSDYHSELNMSSLELGDSALYFCASGRQGQILTDTQYFGPGTRLTVL.

This clonotype was detected only a few times. J is TRBJ1-2 and V is TRBV30; D unresolved. This CDR3 region has 12 residues. Trimming cost V 0 bases and J 7 bases, with 9 bases left between them. Germline CDR1 and CDR2: GTSNPN and SVGIG (reference sequence). CDR3 coding DNA: TGTGCCTGGAGTGTATACCGGATTGGCTACACCTTC. Translated, it gives CAWSVYRIGYTF.

In its sample, this clonotype was seen once. The chain combines TRBV10-3 with TRBJ1-3, with D perhaps TRBD1 (5 bases). CDR1 is ENHRY, CDR2 SYGVKD, per germline. The CDR3 contains 15 residues. V was shortened by 3 bases and J by 8 bases, with 17 bases between the two germline ends. CDR3 DNA: TGTGCCATCAGTGACTCTGGGACCCGACGCGACACCATATATTTT. Its protein is CAISDSGTRRDTIYF.

This clonotype was counted only a few times. The chain uses TRBV6-2 or TRBV6-3 and TRBJ2-7; 7 bases map to TRBD2. Trimming removed 6 bases from V and 1 base from J; junction bases left unmatched: 6. The germline V gene encodes CDR1 MNHEY and CDR2 SVGEGT. The CDR3 totals 14 residues. CDR3 nucleotide sequence: TGTGCCAGCAGGGGGGAGGGCTTATCCTACGAGCAGTACTTC. Its protein is CASRGEGLSYEQYF.

This clonotype appeared once. The rearrangement uses TRBV5-1 and TRBJ2-3; maybe TRBD1 (6 bases). The V end was cut by 0 bases, the J end by 5 bases, with 10 bases between. CDR3 size: 14 residues. From germline, CDR1 is SGHRS and CDR2 YFSETQ. In DNA, the CDR3 is TGCGCCAGCAGCTTGGATGGGGGCGGAGATACGCAGTATTTT. This sequence encodes CASSLDGGGDTQYF.

Of note for this clonotype: One base away lies a much larger clone, so this may be a sequencing read error. V is TRBV6-2 or TRBV6-3 and J is TRBJ2-1; D tentatively reads TRBD1 or TRBD2 (5 bases each). The closer fit of TRBJ2-7 to the DNA end suggests the J call may be wrong. The length of the CDR3 is 15 residues. Germline lookup yields CDR1 MNHEY and CDR2 SVGEGT. The DNA for the CDR3 is TGTGCCAGCATCGGTTCAGGGAGCTCCTACAATGAGCAGTACTTC. This gives the protein CASIGSGSSYNEQYF.

The chain recombines TRBV6-2 or TRBV6-3 with TRBJ2-7, with a tentative D call TRBD1 (5 bases). V was shortened by 10 bases and J by 0 bases, with 16 bases between the two germline ends. CDR3 length: 14 residues. Germline CDR1 reads MNHEY; CDR2 reads SVGEGT. CDR3 in amino acids: CATKPAQGSYEQYF. For the CDR3, the DNA is TGTGCCACCAAGCCTGCTCAGGGCTCCTACGAGCAGTACTTC.

The table lists this clonotype with many counts. The V gene is TRBV7-2, the J gene TRBJ1-5; no definite D call. Germline CDR1 SGHTA, CDR2 FQGNSA. CDR3 length: 14 amino acids. V shed 5 bases and J shed 2 bases, with 10 bases lying between them. CDR3 bases: TGTGCCAGCAGCCCTAGTAGCCGCAATCAGCCCCAGCATTTT. Its protein is CASSPSSRNQPQHF.

There are many counts of this clonotype. The chain links TRBV6-2 or TRBV6-3 to TRBJ1-2, with 7 bases that match TRBD1. The CDR3 extends over 15 amino acids. Germline V lookup: CDR1 MNHEY, CDR2 SVGEGT. The J segment lost 0 bases and the V segment lost 6 bases, leaving 7 bases of the junction unmatched. The CDR3 coding sequence is TGTGCCAGCAGAAAACCGGGACAGACTAACTATGGCTACACCTTC. Translating it yields CASRKPGQTNYGYTF.

This clonotype has a count of ten or more. This sequence joins TRBV7-2 and TRBJ1-2; no definite D call. Germline V lookup: CDR1 SGHTA, CDR2 FQGNSA. V lost 5 bases and J 6 bases, leaving 13 bases between the germline ends. This CDR3 contains 13 residues. CDR3 DNA: TGTGCCAGCAGCCCTATGAGTCAAGATGGCTACACCTTC. It is translated as CASSPMSQDGYTF.

The rearrangement joins TRBV4-1 to TRBJ2-3, with D possibly matching TRBD2 (6 bases). CDR1 and CDR2 (germline): MGHRA, YSYEKL. This CDR3 has 17 amino acids. Trimming removed 0 bases from V and 4 bases from J, with 17 bases in between. CDR3 amino acids: CASSQEGRRREADTQYF. The CDR3 region has the DNA TGCGCCAGCAGCCAAGAGGGCCGGAGGAGGGAGGCAGATACGCAGTATTTT.

This chain uses TRBV5-6 with TRBJ2-7; 10 bases map to TRBD2. The CDR3 is 14 amino acids. The junction had 9 bases not matched to a gene; V was cut back by 5 bases and J by 7 bases. CDR1 and CDR2 from the germline V gene are SGHDT and YYEEEE. The CDR3 loop is CASRLAGGNNEQYF. DNA of the CDR3: TGTGCCAGCAGGTTAGCGGGGGGAAACAATGAGCAGTACTTC.

This clonotype was seen at least ten times. This rearrangement joins TRBV4-3 to TRBJ2-3; the D gene could be TRBD1 or TRBD2 (5 bases each). Trimming removed 4 bases from V and 2 bases from J, with 13 bases in between. Germline V gene sequence: CDR1 LGHNA, CDR2 YSLEER. The CDR3 has 15 residues. The CDR3 nucleotides are TGCGCCAGCAGCCGCCAAGGGACCTTCACAGATACGCAGTATTTT. Translating gives CASSRQGTFTDTQYF.

This clonotype was seen a few times. Just one base apart from a much larger clone, this may be a read error. The rearrangement joins TRBV20-1 to TRBJ2-5; possible D gene TRBD1, 5 bases. Trimming took off 1 base at V and 6 bases at J, with 12 bases between the two ends. Per the germline V gene, CDR1 is DFQATT and CDR2 is SNEGSKA (reference sequence). This CDR3 has 13 amino acids. The CDR3 nucleotides are TGCAGTGCTAGAGGGACGAACAGGAAGACCCAGTACTTC. Translated: CSARGTNRKTQYF.

This clonotype has at least ten counts. A junction end diverges from the germline sequence, so it may reflect a read error. V and J are TRBV20-1 and TRBJ1-2; the D gene is possibly TRBD1 (6 bases). This CDR3 comprises 15 residues. CDR1 and CDR2 (germline): DFQATT, SNEGSKA (reference sequence). CDR3 nucleotide sequence: TGCAGCGCTAGGGATCTGGGGGGGCACAAAGCGGGCTACACCTTC. This translates into CSARDLGGHKAGYTF.

This clonotype was detected many times. The V and J genes are TRBV4-3 and TRBJ2-5; tentatively, D is TRBD2 (7 bases). The CDR3 extends over 15 amino acids. Deletions cut 0 bases from V and 4 bases from J, with 12 bases between. CDR1 and CDR2 (germline): LGHNA, YSLEER. CDR3 sequence reads: CASSQDPGGRETQYF. CDR3 nucleotides: TGCGCCAGCAGCCAAGATCCGGGGGGCCGAGAGACCCAGTACTTC.